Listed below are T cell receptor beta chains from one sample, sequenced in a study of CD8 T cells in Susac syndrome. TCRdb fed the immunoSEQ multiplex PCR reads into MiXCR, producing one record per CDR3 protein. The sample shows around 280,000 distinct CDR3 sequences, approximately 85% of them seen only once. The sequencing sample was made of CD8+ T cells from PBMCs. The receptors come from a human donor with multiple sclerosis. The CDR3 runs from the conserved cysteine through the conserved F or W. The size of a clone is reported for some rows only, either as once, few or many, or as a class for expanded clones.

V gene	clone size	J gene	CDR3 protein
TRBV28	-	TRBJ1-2	CASTNGGLYGYTF
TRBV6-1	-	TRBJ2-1	CASSERWDEQFF
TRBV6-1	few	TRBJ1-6	CASSEGVGSPLHF
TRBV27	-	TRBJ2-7	CASSLMGSYEQYF
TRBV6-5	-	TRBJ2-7	CASSFIGGGRYEQYF
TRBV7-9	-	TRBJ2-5	CASSFLAGADETQYF
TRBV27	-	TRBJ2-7	CASGRQGISYEQYF
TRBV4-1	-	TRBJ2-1	CAGSQRSSGSDEQFF
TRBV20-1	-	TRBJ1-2	CSAINYGYTF
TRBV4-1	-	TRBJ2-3	CASSPGTSGPDTQYF
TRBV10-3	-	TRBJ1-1	CAISPPGANTEAFF
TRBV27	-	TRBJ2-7	CATSSGRGEQYF
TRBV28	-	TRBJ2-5	CASSGRLAGVETQYF
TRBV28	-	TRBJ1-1	CASSNLLPQGEAFF
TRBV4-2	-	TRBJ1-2	CASSQGTPGGYTF
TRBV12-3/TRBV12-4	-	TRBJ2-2	CASRSRTGGQSGELFF
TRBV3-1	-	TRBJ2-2	CASSPHIRSTGELFF
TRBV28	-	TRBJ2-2	CASKPAYTGELFF
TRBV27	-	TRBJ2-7	CASSLSSGTEQYF
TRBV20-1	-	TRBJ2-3	CSASGDTQYF